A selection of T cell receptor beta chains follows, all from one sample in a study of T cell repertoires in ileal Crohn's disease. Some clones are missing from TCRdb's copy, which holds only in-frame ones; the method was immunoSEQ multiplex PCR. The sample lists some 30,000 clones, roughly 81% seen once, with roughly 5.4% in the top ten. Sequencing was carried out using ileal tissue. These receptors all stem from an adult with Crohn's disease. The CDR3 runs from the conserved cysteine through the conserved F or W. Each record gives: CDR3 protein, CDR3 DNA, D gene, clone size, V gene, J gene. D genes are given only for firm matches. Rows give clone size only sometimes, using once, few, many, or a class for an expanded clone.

CDR3: CASSIWSGVVYNEQFF
DNA: TGTGCCAGTAGTATATGGTCCGGGGTGGTTTACAATGAGCAGTTCTTC
D: .
size: .
V: TRBV19
J: TRBJ2-1

CDR3: CASSASGTGGNEQFF
DNA: TGTGCCAGCAGCGCCTCCGGGACAGGGGGTAATGAGCAGTTCTTC
D: TRBD1
size: .
V: TRBV9
J: TRBJ2-1

CDR3: CASSSGGLYGYTF
DNA: TGTGCCAGCAGCTCCGGGGGTTTATATGGCTACACCTTC
D: .
size: .
V: TRBV7-9
J: TRBJ1-2

CDR3: CASSPRGWTEAFF
DNA: TGTGCCAGTAGCCCCAGGGGTTGGACTGAAGCTTTCTTT
D: .
size: .
V: TRBV19
J: TRBJ1-1

CDR3: CAWSAGSNSPLHF
DNA: TGTGCCTGGAGTGCGGGGTCGAATTCACCCCTCCACTTT
D: .
size: .
V: TRBV30
J: TRBJ1-6

CDR3: CASSSIAGRLTDTQYF
DNA: TGCGCCAGCAGCTCAATAGCGGGGAGACTCACAGATACGCAGTATTTT
D: TRBD2
size: once
V: TRBV5-1
J: TRBJ2-3

CDR3: CASSGGQQNTEAFF
DNA: TGTGCCAGCAGCGGCGGACAGCAGAACACTGAAGCTTTCTTT
D: .
size: .
V: TRBV5-4
J: TRBJ1-1

CDR3: CASRGQGAGDTEAFF
DNA: TGTGCCAGCAGGGGACAGGGGGCTGGAGACACTGAAGCTTTCTTT
D: TRBD1
size: .
V: TRBV6-5
J: TRBJ1-1

CDR3: CASSPGGGSPLHF
DNA: TGTGCCAGCAGCCCCGGCGGGGGCTCACCCCTCCACTTT
D: .
size: once
V: TRBV27
J: TRBJ1-6

CDR3: CASSPGDSYNEQFF
DNA: TGCGCCAGCAGCCCGGGGGACTCCTACAATGAGCAGTTCTTC
D: .
size: .
V: TRBV5-1
J: TRBJ2-1

CDR3: CATAPSGVGETQYF
DNA: TGTGCCACCGCTCCCTCGGGGGTTGGAGAGACCCAGTACTTC
D: .
size: .
V: TRBV6-5
J: TRBJ2-5

CDR3: CASSQIHQNTEAFF
DNA: TGCGCCAGCAGCCAAATACACCAGAACACTGAAGCTTTCTTT
D: .
size: .
V: TRBV4-3
J: TRBJ1-1

CDR3: CASSLGGQKETQYF
DNA: TGTGCCAGCAGCTTAGGCGGACAGAAAGAGACCCAGTACTTC
D: .
size: .
V: TRBV7-6
J: TRBJ2-5

CDR3: CASSGLRADNEQFF
DNA: TGCGCCAGCAGCGGCCTCCGTGCGGACAATGAGCAGTTCTTC
D: .
size: .
V: TRBV10-2
J: TRBJ2-1

CDR3: CASSPIKVGSTDTQYF
DNA: TGTGCCAGCAGTCCTATAAAGGTCGGGTCTACAGATACGCAGTATTTT
D: .
size: .
V: TRBV7-9
J: TRBJ2-3

CDR3: CASSLQGDTGELFF
DNA: TGCGCCAGCAGCTTGCAAGGGGACACCGGGGAGCTGTTTTTT
D: .
size: .
V: TRBV5-1
J: TRBJ2-2

CDR3: CASSWDRYNEQFF
DNA: TGTGCCAGCAGTTGGGACAGATACAATGAGCAGTTCTTC
D: TRBD1
size: few
V: TRBV11-2
J: TRBJ2-1

CDR3: CASSPRQGASPLHF
DNA: TGTGCCAGCAGCCCTAGACAGGGGGCTTCACCCCTCCACTTT
D: TRBD1
size: .
V: TRBV7-3
J: TRBJ1-6

CDR3: CASSPRATQYF
DNA: TGTGCCAGCTCACCGCGGGCGACCCAGTACTTC
D: .
size: .
V: TRBV18
J: TRBJ2-5

CDR3: CASSPRLEKKETQYF
DNA: TGTGCCAGCAGCCCCCGGCTAGAGAAAAAAGAGACCCAGTACTTC
D: .
size: .
V: TRBV7-2
J: TRBJ2-5

CDR3: CASSLLIDNSQTGELFF
DNA: TGCGCCAGCAGCTTACTAATCGATAACTCCCAGACCGGGGAGCTGTTTTTT
D: .
size: .
V: TRBV5-1
J: TRBJ2-2

CDR3: CASSPDRFSGNTIYF
DNA: TGTGCCAGCAGCCCTGACAGGTTCTCTGGAAACACCATATATTTT
D: .
size: .
V: TRBV5-6
J: TRBJ1-3